The clone carrying this TCR beta chain was observed a handful of times. These data belong to a study of blood T cells in healthy people across ages. There are 15 residues in the CDR3. Germline CDR1 and CDR2: SGHTA and FQGNSA. Trimming removed 5 bases at V and 4 bases at J, with 15 bases between. Alongside a J-beta primer mix, a sample-barcoded 5' primer served in a second PCR lasting about 7 to 11 cycles. TCRdb reprocessed the 5' RACE reads with MiXCR, giving one entry per CDR3 protein. The top ten hold under 9.5% of the sample, which has approximately 760,000 distinct CDR3 sequences, 20% to 30% seen once. Another study also made use of these data, one on T cells of mothers and their children. That work contributes: Thymic selection, a shaping force on TCR recombination output, acts similarly in related and unrelated pairs.

The sequencing sample was made of blood. The clonotype comes from a boy aged 5-17 years in good health. V is TRBV7-2 and J is TRBJ1-5; D ambiguous. This chain's CDR3 is CASSPRAGDNQPQHF. CDR3 in DNA: TGTGCCAGCAGCCCTCGGGCCGGGGATAATCAGCCCCAGCATTTT.